The entry below describes one T cell receptor (beta chain). Its antigen is undetermined. V was trimmed by 3 bases and J by 1 base, leaving 12 bases between them. The germline V gene has CDR1 MNHEY and CDR2 SMNVEV (reference sequence). The CDR3 length is 15 residues. This specimen comes from a study of cytomegalovirus exposure and HLA in healthy donors. Findings and caveats of the study: Most CMV-associated TCR beta chains appeared HLA-restricted in a later analysis. Accurate prediction of HLA-A and HLA-B alleles (for most subjects) was reportedly achieved from TCR beta sequences. Near-uniform donor sequencing depth was presumed by presence/absence analyses. Researchers reported in a later analysis that a missense DCLRE1C variant was tied to TCR beta V- and J-gene trimming.

Vbeta (60) and Jbeta (13) primers were used in the PCR. Clones were sequenced by immunoSEQ multiplex PCR, and TCRdb holds only the in-frame ones, with some missing. This sample carries 110,000 to 150,000 clones, roughly 77% of them seen once, and the ten largest clones take 3.5% to 5%. The chain has TRBV27 and TRBJ1-2; D perhaps matches TRBD1 (6 bases). The sequencing sample was made of PBMCs. This receptor was taken from a male donor in good health and CMV-seronegative. CDR3 in amino acids: CASSLAGGLNYGYTF. CDR3 DNA: TGTGCCAGCAGTTTGGCGGGGGGCCTTAACTATGGCTACACCTTC.